The 31 T cell receptor beta chains below come from one sample, sequenced in a study of PD-L1 blockade in urothelial cancer. Assay: immunoSEQ multiplex PCR; the TCRdb copy retains only in-frame clones and omits some. The sample has about 130,000 clones, roughly 83% seen once; the top ten hold 2.4%. Time point indicated: peripheral blood 6 weeks after treatment start. The sample here was PBMCs, taken around atezolizumab (anti-PD-L1) treatment. These receptors all come from a man aged 50 to 59 with urothelial cancer.

This chain joins TRBV5-5 and TRBJ2-5, with D tentatively TRBD2 (6 bases). Trimming removed 3 bases from V and 4 bases from J, with 16 bases in between. The length of the CDR3 is 15 residues. Germline values: CDR1 SGHKS, CDR2 YYEKEE (reference sequence). In DNA form, the CDR3 reads TGTGCCAGCAGCTCCCCCCTTAGCGGAGTAGAGACCCAGTACTTC. It translates to CASSSPLSGVETQYF.

The chain links TRBV7-9 to TRBJ2-5; D ambiguous. CDR3 length equals 12 residues. Germline V gene lookup returns CDR1 SEHNR and CDR2 FQNEAQ (reference sequence). Trimming shortened V by 3 bases and J by 1 base, and 3 bases separated the two germline ends. CDR3 nucleotides: TGTGCCAGCAGCTTCGGCCAAGAGACCCAGTACTTC. Its protein is CASSFGQETQYF.

The V and J genes are TRBV5-4 and TRBJ1-2, with 7 bases that match TRBD1. V was clipped by 4 bases and J by 4 bases; unmatched bases: 13. The CDR3 is made up of 16 amino acids. Germline V gene lookup returns CDR1 SGHNT and CDR2 YYREEE (reference sequence). CDR3 bases: TGTGCCAGCAGCCATGCGCAGGAGGGGGCGACCTATGGCTACACCTTC. This codes for CASSHAQEGATYGYTF.

The CDR3 protein is CASSLGGGYSTDTQYF. CDR3 DNA: TGTGCCAGCAGTTTGGGCGGGGGATATAGCACAGATACGCAGTATTTT. The chain carries TRBV27 and TRBJ2-3, with TRBD2 identical over 7 bases. This CDR3 has 16 residues. Germline assignment: CDR1 MNHEY and CDR2 SMNVEV (reference sequence). Losses at the gene ends were 3 bases for V and 0 bases for J; bases not matched to a gene: 6.

This chain links TRBV2 with TRBJ1-2; possibly TRBD1 for D (6 bases). The V end lost 4 bases, the J end lost 2 bases, and 11 bases lay between the germline ends. The CDR3 runs 14 residues. Germline V gene data show CDR1 as SNHLY and CDR2 as FYNNEI. This chain's CDR3 is CASSVVQGNYGYTF. The CDR3 coding sequence is TGTGCCAGCAGTGTCGTCCAGGGGAACTATGGCTACACCTTC.

The chain links TRBV28 to TRBJ2-1, with a tentative D call TRBD2 (6 bases). V was shortened by 8 bases and J by 6 bases, with 17 bases between the two germline ends. This CDR3 is 14 amino acids long. Germline CDR1 MDHEN, CDR2 SYDVKM. CDR3 sequence (DNA): TGTGCCAGCCGATCGGTCGGGGGTAGCAATGAGCAGTTCTTC. Its translation: CASRSVGGSNEQFF.

The J gene is TRBJ2-5, the V gene TRBV28; the D gene is possibly TRBD2 (7 bases). Germline V CDR1 and CDR2: MDHEN, SYDVKM. The CDR3 is 13 residues long. Deletions cut 10 bases from V and 3 bases from J, with 15 bases between. CDR3 coding DNA: TGTGCCATCTATAAGCGGGACAAAGAGACCCAGTACTTC. Encoded protein: CAIYKRDKETQYF.

This sequence joins TRBV2 and TRBJ2-1, with 11 positions matching TRBD2. There are 18 residues in the CDR3. V lost 5 bases, J lost 2 bases, and 11 bases stayed unmatched. Per germline, CDR1 SNHLY and CDR2 FYNNEI. This CDR3 is CASSQRLAGGTPYNEQFF. CDR3 nucleotide sequence: TGTGCCAGCAGTCAACGGCTAGCGGGAGGCACCCCCTACAATGAGCAGTTCTTC.

V gene TRBV5-1 combines with J gene TRBJ1-1, with 9 positions matching TRBD1. Germline V gene lookup returns CDR1 SGHRS and CDR2 YFSETQ. The CDR3 is made up of 14 amino acids. J was trimmed by 4 bases and V by 5 bases; bases with no gene match: 6. CDR3: CASRGQGGSTEAFF. CDR3 sequence (DNA): TGCGCCAGCAGGGGACAGGGAGGGAGCACTGAAGCTTTCTTT.

V and J are TRBV5-1 and TRBJ2-1, with TRBD2 matching over 13 bases. V dropped 4 bases and J dropped 3; count of bases not matched to a gene: 1. The CDR3 has 15 residues. Per the germline V gene, CDR1 is SGHRS and CDR2 is YFSETQ. In DNA, the CDR3 is TGCGCCAGCAGCAGGACTAGCGGGAGCTACAATGAGCAGTTCTTC. As protein: CASSRTSGSYNEQFF.

The V call is TRBV10-1, the J call TRBJ2-5, with 11 nucleotides matching TRBD2. With 5 bases clipped from V and 5 bases from J, the junction kept 4 bases outside the gene matches. Germline CDR1 WNHNN, CDR2 SYGVQD (reference sequence). This CDR3 is built from 14 residues. This CDR3 is CASSSSGRRETQYF. The CDR3 DNA reads TGCGCCAGCAGTTCTAGCGGGAGGAGGGAGACCCAGTACTTC.

V and J are TRBV27 and TRBJ2-7; D unclear. Trimming left V 4 bases short and J 6 bases short, with 7 bases between. The CDR3 contains 11 residues. Germline values: CDR1 MNHEY, CDR2 SMNVEV (reference sequence). The CDR3 protein is CASSYLGEQYF. DNA of the CDR3: TGTGCCAGCAGTTACCTAGGCGAGCAGTACTTC.

The chain combines TRBV4-1 with TRBJ2-5; TRBD2 matches at 13 bases. CDR3 length: 16 residues. V lost 2 bases, J lost 2 bases, and 2 bases stayed unmatched. Germline V lookup: CDR1 MGHRA, CDR2 YSYEKL. As DNA, the CDR3 is TGCGCCAGCAGCCAATCACTAGCGGGGGGGCAAGAGACCCAGTACTTC. Protein: CASSQSLAGGQETQYF.

The gene calls are TRBV25-1 and TRBJ2-7; TRBD1 might be the D (6 bases). Germline V gene data show CDR1 as MGHDK and CDR2 as SYGVNS. V lost 11 bases, J lost 2 bases, and 19 bases lay in between. The CDR3 is 14 residues long. Here the CDR3 reads CASRGHSTTYEQYF. Written as DNA, the CDR3 is TGTGCCTCCAGGGGTCATTCGACTACCTACGAGCAGTACTTC.

The V call is TRBV5-1, the J call TRBJ2-1; TRBD1 matches 9 bases. J gave up 6 bases and V 0 bases, and 4 bases lay outside the gene matches. Per the germline V gene, CDR1 is SGHRS and CDR2 is YFSETQ. The CDR3 is 15 residues long. CDR3: CASSLGATGGNEQFF. CDR3 nucleotides: TGCGCCAGCAGCTTGGGGGCGACAGGGGGCAATGAGCAGTTCTTC.

The gene calls are TRBV7-2 and TRBJ2-5; a possible D gene is TRBD1 (5 bases). Germline CDR1 is SGHTA and CDR2 is FQGNSA. The V gene lost 4 bases and the J gene lost 1 base, with 19 bases spanning the gap. The CDR3 runs to 17 residues. The CDR3 protein is CASSSSPREALQETQYF. The CDR3 DNA reads as TGTGCCAGCAGCTCCTCCCCCAGGGAAGCCCTCCAAGAGACCCAGTACTTC.

CDR3 amino acids: CASSVASGTDTQYF. In nucleotides, the CDR3 is TGTGCCAGCAGCGTAGCATCGGGAACAGATACGCAGTATTTT. The genes are TRBV9 and TRBJ2-3; perhaps TRBD2 as D (5 bases). The CDR3 length is 14 residues. V lost 0 bases and J 3 bases, leaving 8 bases between the germline ends. CDR1 and CDR2 (germline): SGDLS, YYNGEE.

The rearrangement uses TRBV2 and TRBJ2-1, with 9 bases matching TRBD1. The CDR3 totals 15 residues. CDR1 and CDR2 from the germline V gene are SNHLY and FYNNEI. The ends lost 5 bases at V and 7 bases at J; junction bases unmatched: 9. The CDR3 is CASSIRQGVGNEQFF. For the CDR3, the DNA is TGTGCCAGCAGTATTAGACAGGGGGTGGGGAATGAGCAGTTCTTC.

The chain combines TRBV30 with TRBJ2-1, with 7 bases aligning to TRBD2. The CDR3 is 14 residues long. Germline V gene data show CDR1 as GTSNPN and CDR2 as SVGIG (reference sequence). V shed 2 bases and J 3 bases; nucleotides not matched to a gene: 4. CDR3 coding DNA: TGTGCCTGGAGTTTTGGCGGGGGCTACAATGAGCAGTTCTTC. Translating gives CAWSFGGGYNEQFF.

The CDR3 protein is CASSLPYGSGNTIYF. DNA of the CDR3: TGTGCCAGCAGCCTCCCCTACGGCTCTGGAAACACCATATATTTT. J is TRBJ1-3 and V is TRBV7-8; D is uncertain. V was cut by 5 bases and J by 0 bases, with 11 bases left in between. The CDR3 length is 15 residues. Germline V gene data show CDR1 as SGHVS and CDR2 as FQNEAQ.

The chain is built from TRBV7-9 and TRBJ2-3, with D possibly being TRBD2 (6 bases). The CDR3 contains 16 residues. Looked up from germline, CDR1 is SEHNR and CDR2 is FQNEAQ (reference sequence). Trimming shortened V by 2 bases and J by 2 bases, and 14 bases separated the two germline ends. This CDR3 is CASSLRAGPLTDTQYF. As DNA, the CDR3 is TGTGCCAGCAGCTTAAGGGCGGGACCGCTCACAGATACGCAGTATTTT.

The chain joins TRBV4-2 to TRBJ2-5; 10 nucleotides line up with TRBD2. The end of the DNA aligns better with TRBJ2-7, so the J call may be wrong. The CDR3 sequence is 15 residues long. The germline gives CDR1 LGHNA, CDR2 YNFKEQ. The CDR3 DNA reads TGTGCCAGCAGCCAAGATTGGACTAGCGGCTACGAGCAGTACTTC. It translates to CASSQDWTSGYEQYF.

The V gene is TRBV7-9, the J gene TRBJ2-3; no reliable D call. Germline V gene data show CDR1 as SEHNR and CDR2 as FQNEAQ (reference sequence). Trimming took 5 bases from V and 4 from J, leaving 4 bases between them. The CDR3 is 11 residues long. In DNA form, the CDR3 reads TGTGCCAGCAGCACTTCAGATACGCAGTATTTT. Protein product: CASSTSDTQYF.

This chain links TRBV30 with TRBJ1-2; D might be TRBD1 (6 bases). CDR3 size: 16 residues. Germline lookup yields CDR1 GTSNPN and CDR2 SVGIG (reference sequence). Trimming pared 0 bases from V and 4 bases from J, leaving 18 bases between. The CDR3 nucleotides read TGTGCCTGGAGTGTGGGGGGGGCGGGGGCAGGCTATGGCTACACCTTC. Translation gives CAWSVGGAGAGYGYTF. The full variable domain, completed using reference TRBV30 and TRBJ1-2, is SQTIHQWPATLVQPVGSPLSLECTVEGTSNPNLYWYRQAAGRGLQLLFYSVGIGQISSEVPQNLSASRPQDRQFILSSKKLLLSDSGFYLCAWSVGGAGAGYGYTFGSGTRLTVV.

J is TRBJ2-3 and V is TRBV7-3; TRBD2 matches 11 bases. In germline, CDR1 is SGHTA, CDR2 FQGTGA. The CDR3 covers 16 residues. Trimming at V came to 1 base and at J to 0 bases, leaving 0 bases not matched to a gene. Here the CDR3 DNA reads TGTGCCAGCAGCTTAAGACTAGCGGGAAGCACAGATACGCAGTATTTT. Amino acid sequence: CASSLRLAGSTDTQYF.

The chain recombines TRBV5-4 with TRBJ2-7; TRBD2 matches at 11 bases. Germline V gene lookup returns CDR1 SGHNT and CDR2 YYREEE (reference sequence). The CDR3 runs 15 residues. V lost 1 base, J lost 0 bases, and 0 bases stayed unmatched. This CDR3 is CASSLTSGGSYEQYF. In DNA, the CDR3 is TGTGCCAGCAGCTTGACTAGCGGGGGCTCCTACGAGCAGTACTTC.

The V gene is TRBV28, the J gene TRBJ2-5; TRBD2 agrees at 7 bases. Germline lookup yields CDR1 MDHEN and CDR2 SYDVKM. With V trimmed by 7 bases and J by 3 bases, 8 bases remained unmatched. CDR3 size: 14 residues. This CDR3 reads CASTPWGGEETQYF. CDR3 bases: TGTGCCAGCACCCCCTGGGGGGGTGAAGAGACCCAGTACTTC.

This clone showed up just once. J is TRBJ2-7 and V is TRBV28, with 13 bases aligning to TRBD2. The CDR3 sequence is 17 residues long. Looked up from germline, CDR1 is MDHEN and CDR2 is SYDVKM. With 4 bases clipped from V and 1 base from J, the junction kept 7 bases outside the gene matches. CDR3 sequence (DNA): TGTGCCAGCAGTTCGGAACTGACTAGCGGGAGGTCCTACGAGCAGTACTTC. It codes for CASSSELTSGRSYEQYF.

The chain is built from TRBV18 and TRBJ1-2; tentatively, D is TRBD1 (6 bases). The CDR3 is made up of 17 amino acids. Germline-derived CDR1 and CDR2 are KGHSH and LQKENI. V was trimmed by 5 bases and J by 5 bases, leaving 24 bases between them. This CDR3 is CASSAYARAAGEYGYTF. The CDR3 bases are TGTGCCAGCTCAGCCTATGCCCGGGCGGCAGGGGAGTATGGCTACACCTTC.

The V and J genes are TRBV20-1 and TRBJ2-7; maybe TRBD2 (5 bases). V gave up 3 bases and J gave up 8 bases, with 11 bases separating them. This CDR3 comprises 11 residues. Germline V lookup: CDR1 DFQATT, CDR2 SNEGSKA (reference sequence). In nucleotides, the CDR3 is TGCAGTGCTAGCAAGCCGGGGAAGCAGTACTTC. It encodes CSASKPGKQYF.

In this sample, this clone turned up a few times. The chain combines TRBV6-4 with TRBJ1-6; 7 bases line up with TRBD1. CDR1 is MRHNA, CDR2 SNTAGT, per germline. CDR3 length equals 15 residues. V shed 3 bases and J 7 bases; nucleotides not matched to a gene: 6. CDR3 amino acids: CASSENRGTNSPLHF. In nucleotides, the CDR3 is TGTGCCAGCAGTGAAAACAGGGGAACGAATTCACCCCTCCACTTT.